This TCR beta chain is from a study of cytomegalovirus exposure and HLA in healthy donors. Study-wide results and limits: When presence/absence was analysed, sequencing depth was taken to be roughly uniform across donors. The authors enumerated 150 to 200 TCR beta chains as linked to cytomegalovirus.

A multiplex PCR was run with 60 Vbeta primers and 13 Jbeta primers. Using immunoSEQ multiplex PCR, the repertoire was profiled, and TCRdb retains in-frame clones only, with some absent. The sample shows some 150,000 clones, roughly 70% of them seen only once. Germline lookup yields CDR1 WNHNN and CDR2 SYGVQD (reference sequence). This CDR3 comprises 14 residues. V dropped 4 bases and J dropped 9 bases, with 13 bases sitting between them. Notes on this clone: Its specificity is unknown.

The sequence derives from a woman aged 35 to 49 in good health and CMV-seronegative. The rearrangement joins TRBV10-1 to TRBJ1-6; maybe TRBD1 (5 bases). Sequencing used PBMCs. This CDR3 is CASSVDRGLSPLHF. CDR3 bases: TGCGCCAGCAGTGTGGACCGGGGACTTTCACCCCTCCACTTT.